This TCR beta chain was documented in a study of regulatory dendritic cells for organ transplantation. Study details: On day 6, the dendritic cells were exposed to LPS.

CDR3 length: 14 residues. Germline trimming cut 2 bases from V and 4 bases from J; bases unmatched to any gene: 2. Germline V gene data show CDR1 as SGHDT and CDR2 as YYEEEE. Using immunoSEQ multiplex PCR, the repertoire was profiled, and TCRdb retains in-frame clones only, with some absent. The sample yields around 13,000 clones, just under 80% seen once. Sorted subsets were CFSE-labeled and cultured roughly 5 days with allogeneic dendritic cells. Naive CD45RA+ and memory CD45RO+ CD4+ or CD8+ T cells were FACS-sorted. Turning to this clone: Its specificity is unknown. A much larger clone differs from this one at a single base, so this may be a read error.

General observations from the study: Memory T cells were less diverse than naive, with memory CD8+ most oligoclonal. The most alloreactive TCR clonotypes were found in resting memory CD8+ cells.

Sequencing was carried out using naive CD8+ T cells from blood cultured with regulatory dendritic cells. As to subset: CD45RA+ naive T cells. This TCR derives from a human donor in good health. V and J are TRBV5-6 and TRBJ2-7, with TRBD1 matching over 11 bases. DNA for the CDR3: TGTGCCAGCAGCTTAGGACAGGGGGCATACGAGCAGTACTTC. Residues: CASSLGQGAYEQYF.